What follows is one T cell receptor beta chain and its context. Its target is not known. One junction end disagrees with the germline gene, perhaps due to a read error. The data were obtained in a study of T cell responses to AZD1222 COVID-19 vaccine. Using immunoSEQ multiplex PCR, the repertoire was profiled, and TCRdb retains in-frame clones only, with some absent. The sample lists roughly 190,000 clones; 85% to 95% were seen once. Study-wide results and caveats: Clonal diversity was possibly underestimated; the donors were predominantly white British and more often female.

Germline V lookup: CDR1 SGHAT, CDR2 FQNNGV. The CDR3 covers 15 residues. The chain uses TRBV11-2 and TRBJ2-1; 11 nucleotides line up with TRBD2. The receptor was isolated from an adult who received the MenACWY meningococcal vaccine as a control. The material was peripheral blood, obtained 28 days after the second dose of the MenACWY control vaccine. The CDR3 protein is CASRLAGGSYNEQFF. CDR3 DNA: TGTGCCAGCAGGTTAGCGGGAGGGTCCTACAATGAGCAGTTCTTC.